The 21 T cell receptor beta chains in this list originate from one sample, sequenced in a study of low-dose radiotherapy and immunotherapy resistance in tumors. The authors ran around 18 PCR cycles to amplify TCRs with a constant-region primer and V-primer adapter. One entry per CDR3 protein, called by TCRdb with MiXCR from the reads. Of roughly 52,000 distinct CDR3 sequences listed, approximately 31% were seen once; the top ten hold around 8%. Time point given: after trial treatment. The treatment denotes: LDRT plus nivolumab, ipilimumab, low-dose cyclophosphamide and aspirin (RACIN trial). Sample: PBMCs, taken after low-dose radiotherapy plus immunotherapy. These receptors originate from a male donor with rectosigmoid adenocarcinoma.

This clonotype was seen more than once but under ten times. This chain links TRBV10-3 with TRBJ2-1; tentative D call: TRBD1 (6 bases). V dropped 4 bases and J dropped 7 bases, with 14 bases sitting between them. This CDR3 region has 14 residues. Germline V CDR1 and CDR2: ENHRY, SYGVKD. The CDR3 nucleotides are TGTGCCATCAGTGGGACAGTGGGTGGGAATGAGCAGTTCTTC. Protein sequence: CAISGTVGGNEQFF.

Many counts were recorded for this clonotype. V usage is TRBV10-1 and J usage is TRBJ2-3, with 7 nucleotides matching TRBD2. After removal of 8 bases from V and 3 bases from J, the junction contained 5 bases not matched to a gene. This CDR3 spans 13 amino acids. Germline V gene lookup returns CDR1 WNHNN and CDR2 SYGVQD (reference sequence). The CDR3 sequence: CASRPGGTDTQYF. DNA of the CDR3: TGCGCCAGCCGTCCGGGGGGTACAGATACGCAGTATTTT.

The gene calls are TRBV5-1 and TRBJ2-7; 9 positions agree with TRBD2. The germline CDR1 and CDR2 sequences are SGHRS and YFSETQ. J lost 4 bases, V lost 6 bases, and 8 bases had no gene match. The length of the CDR3 is 14 residues. The CDR3 sequence is CASTGTSSPYEQYF. The CDR3 DNA follows: TGCGCCAGCACCGGGACTAGCTCTCCATACGAGCAGTACTTC.

This chain connects TRBV19 to TRBJ2-1; D uncertain. Trimming cost V 8 bases and J 8 bases, with 22 bases left between them. This CDR3 is built from 15 residues. Germline loops: CDR1 LNHDA, CDR2 SQIVND (reference sequence). CDR3 loop: CASPPRLGFMDEQFF. Written as DNA, the CDR3 is TGTGCCAGTCCGCCCCGCCTGGGGTTTATGGATGAGCAGTTCTTC. Based on the CDR3 plus reference TRBV19 and TRBJ2-1, the full variable domain is DGGITQSPKYLFRKEGQNVTLSCEQNLNHDAMYWYRQDPGQGLRLIYYSQIVNDFQKGDIAEGYSVSREKKESFPLTVTSAQKNPTAFYLCASPPRLGFMDEQFFGPGTRLTVL.

This clonotype was detected only once. This sequence is one base from a far larger clone and is likely a read error. The genes are TRBV6-4 and TRBJ2-5; 11 bases match TRBD2. The CDR3 spans 14 residues. Germline assignment: CDR1 MRHNA and CDR2 SNTAGT. CDR3 in DNA: TGTGCCATCAGTGGGACTAGCGGCCAAGAGATCCAGTACTTC. Its translation: CAISGTSGQEIQYF.

This clonotype is labeled medium-sized. The rearrangement joins TRBV28 to TRBJ2-6; TRBD1 or TRBD2 may be the D gene (5 bases each). The germline gives CDR1 MDHEN, CDR2 SYDVKM. This CDR3 comprises 16 residues. The V end was cut by 6 bases, the J end by 2 bases, with 14 bases between. The CDR3 region is CASSLGVGAGANVLTF. The CDR3 region has the DNA TGTGCCAGCAGCCTCGGGGTGGGGGCTGGGGCCAACGTCCTGACTTTC.

This clonotype was observed at least ten times. The chain uses TRBV12-3 or TRBV12-4 and TRBJ2-7, with 10 bases lining up with TRBD2. V gave up 8 bases and J gave up 3 bases; unmatched junction bases: 7. CDR3 length equals 14 residues. The CDR3 here is CASSSSGRVYEQYF. The CDR3 DNA sequence: TGTGCCAGCTCTTCAAGCGGGAGGGTCTACGAGCAGTACTTC.

The sample holds many counts of this clonotype. This sequence joins TRBV12-3 or TRBV12-4 and TRBJ1-4, with TRBD1 as a possible D gene (5 bases). The CDR3 is 15 residues long. V lost 6 bases and J lost 7, with 18 bases in between. CDR3 protein: CASRGWGAWSEKLFF. CDR3 bases: TGTGCCAGCAGGGGCTGGGGCGCCTGGAGTGAAAAACTGTTTTTT.

The chain employs TRBV28 and TRBJ1-5; 7 bases fit TRBD1. The CDR3 has 14 residues. Germline V CDR1 and CDR2: MDHEN, SYDVKM. V shed 7 bases and J 0 bases; nucleotides not matched to a gene: 3. CDR3 in DNA: TGTGCCAGCAAACAGGGGAATAGCAATCAGCCCCAGCATTTT. Its protein is CASKQGNSNQPQHF.

As regards this clonotype: Given the absence of the conserved phenylalanine or tryptophan at the CDR3 end, a read error is likely. The rearrangement links TRBV5-8 to TRBJ2-1; 7 nucleotides agree with TRBD2. CDR3 length equals 15 residues. CDR1 and CDR2 from the germline V gene are SGHTS and YDEGEE. As DNA, the CDR3 is TGTACCAGCAGCAGACTGAGCGGGGAGTTCAATGAGCAGTTCTAC. The encoded protein is CTSSRLSGEFNEQFY.

CDR3: CASRDGRGTYNEQFF. Written as DNA, the CDR3 is TGTGCCAGCAGGGACGGGAGGGGAACCTACAATGAGCAGTTCTTC. V is TRBV2 and J is TRBJ2-1, with 8 bases lining up with TRBD2. With V trimmed by 6 bases and J by 2 bases, 6 bases remained unmatched. The CDR3 totals 15 residues. Germline lookup yields CDR1 SNHLY and CDR2 FYNNEI. The variable domain in full, with the rest retrieved from reference TRBV2 and TRBJ2-1, is EPEVTQTPSHQVTQMGQEVILRCVPISNHLYFYWYRQILGQKVEFLVSFYNNEISEKSEIFDDQFSVERPDGSNFTLKIRSTKLEDSAMYFCASRDGRGTYNEQFFGPGTRLTVL.

This clonotype was seen at least ten times. One end of the junction does not line up with germline, which may come from a read error. The rearrangement joins TRBV12-3 or TRBV12-4 to TRBJ2-6; TRBD2 matches 9 bases. The CDR3 totals 18 residues. CDR3 sequence (DNA): TGTGCCAGCAGTCCCCGCGGTAGCGGGAGTCCTGGGGCCGACGTCCTGACTTTC. It codes for CASSPRGSGSPGADVLTF.

By its share, this clonotype is medium-sized (0.01 to 0.1%). This rearrangement joins TRBV4-3 to TRBJ2-1; possible D gene TRBD1, 5 bases. Germline loops: CDR1 LGHNA, CDR2 YSLEER. The CDR3 is 16 amino acids. V was cut by 0 bases and J by 1 base, with 10 bases left in between. The CDR3 is CASSQEDPGSYNEQFF. CDR3 nucleotides: TGCGCCAGCAGCCAAGAGGACCCAGGGTCCTACAATGAGCAGTTCTTC.

This clonotype appeared many times. This chain links TRBV28 with TRBJ1-5, with 7 bases identical to TRBD1. The CDR3 runs to 14 residues. Germline V CDR1 and CDR2: MDHEN, SYDVKM. The V gene end was trimmed by 6 bases and the J gene end by 5 bases; junction bases not matched to a gene: 7. The CDR3 here is CASSLDRRDQPQHF. CDR3 sequence (DNA): TGTGCCAGCAGCTTGGACAGGAGAGATCAGCCCCAGCATTTT. Using reference TRBV28 and TRBJ1-5 for the parts outside the CDR3, the full variable domain is DVKVTQSSRYLVKRTGEKVFLECVQDMDHENMFWYRQDPGLGLRLIYFSYDVKMKEKGDIPEGYSVSREKKERFSLILESASTNQTSMYLCASSLDRRDQPQHFGDGTRLSIL.

This clonotype showed up many times. The chain combines TRBV5-1 with TRBJ2-7, with TRBD1 matching 8 bases. From germline, CDR1 is SGHRS and CDR2 YFSETQ. The CDR3 is made up of 16 amino acids. V dropped 4 bases and J dropped 2; count of bases not matched to a gene: 11. In nucleotides, the CDR3 is TGCGCCAGCAGCCTGTCCTCCGGGACAGGAGCCTACGAGCAGTACTTC. Protein sequence: CASSLSSGTGAYEQYF.

This clonotype was counted many times. The chain carries TRBV4-3 and TRBJ2-1; 14 positions match TRBD2. CDR3 length: 16 residues. Germline CDR1 is LGHNA and CDR2 is YSLEER. After removal of 1 base from V and 4 bases from J, the junction contained 0 bases not matched to a gene. In DNA form, the CDR3 reads TGCGCCAGCAGCCAAGGACTAGCGGGGGGGTACAATGAGCAGTTCTTC. Residues: CASSQGLAGGYNEQFF.

This clonotype was seen at least ten times. This chain connects TRBV3-1 to TRBJ2-7; a possible D gene is TRBD1 (6 bases). The CDR3 extends over 14 amino acids. V lost 2 bases, J lost 2 bases, and 10 bases lay in between. Germline V CDR1 and CDR2: LGHDT, YNNKEL (reference sequence). Here the CDR3 reads CASSQMTGPYEQYF. CDR3 sequence (DNA): TGTGCCAGCAGCCAAATGACAGGCCCCTACGAGCAGTACTTC.

The chain joins TRBV12-3 or TRBV12-4 to TRBJ1-3; no firm D call. This CDR3 spans 13 amino acids. Trimming pared 4 bases from V and 5 bases from J, leaving 9 bases between. CDR3 bases: TGTGCCAGCAGTTCAACTCCTAGAAACACCATATATTTT. Translated, it gives CASSSTPRNTIYF.

This clonotype was observed at least ten times. The genes are TRBV24-1 and TRBJ2-1; the D call may be TRBD1 or TRBD2 (5 bases each). The germline CDR1 and CDR2 sequences are KGHDR and SFDVKD. This CDR3 is built from 15 residues. V was pared by 0 bases and J by 7 bases, with 12 bases between. CDR3 amino acids: CATSDLTDWGNEQFF. CDR3 nucleotides: TGTGCCACCAGTGATTTGACCGACTGGGGGAATGAGCAGTTCTTC.

The table lists this clonotype with many counts. The V gene is TRBV5-1, the J gene TRBJ2-1; 8 bases map to TRBD2. The CDR3 contains 14 residues. Germline loops: CDR1 SGHRS, CDR2 YFSETQ. V shed 3 bases, J shed 5 bases, and the junction held 4 bases outside the gene matches. The CDR3 reads CASSSAGGNNEQFF. Written as DNA, the CDR3 is TGCGCCAGCAGCTCGGCGGGGGGCAACAATGAGCAGTTCTTC.

Concerning this clonotype: The junction does not match germline at one end; this may be a read error. The chain uses TRBV28 and TRBJ2-7; 9 nucleotides agree with TRBD2. CDR3 length: 13 amino acids. Per the germline V gene, CDR1 is MDHEN and CDR2 is SYDVKM. Here the CDR3 DNA reads TGTGCCAGCAACGTAGCGGGAGAGGACTTGGAGCAGTTC. Protein product: CASNVAGEDLEQF.